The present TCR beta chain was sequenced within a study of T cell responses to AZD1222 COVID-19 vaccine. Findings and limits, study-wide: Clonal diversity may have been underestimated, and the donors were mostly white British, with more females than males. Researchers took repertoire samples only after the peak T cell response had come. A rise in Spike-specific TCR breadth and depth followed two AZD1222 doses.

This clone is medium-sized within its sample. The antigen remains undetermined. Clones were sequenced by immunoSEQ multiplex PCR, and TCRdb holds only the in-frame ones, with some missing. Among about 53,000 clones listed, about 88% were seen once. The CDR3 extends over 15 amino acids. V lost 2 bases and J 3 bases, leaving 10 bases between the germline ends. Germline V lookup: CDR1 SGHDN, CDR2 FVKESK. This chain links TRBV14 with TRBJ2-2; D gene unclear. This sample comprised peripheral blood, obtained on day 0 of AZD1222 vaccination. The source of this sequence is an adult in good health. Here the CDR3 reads CASSQTYPYTGELFF. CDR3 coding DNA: TGTGCCAGCAGCCAAACGTACCCTTACACCGGGGAGCTGTTTTTT.